This T cell receptor (beta chain) was recovered during a study of cytomegalovirus exposure and HLA in healthy donors. The study, taken as a whole, reports: On later analysis, the bulk of CMV-associated TCR beta chains appeared to be HLA-restricted. Cytomegalovirus association was assigned to about 150 TCR beta chains. A link between a missense DCLRE1C variant and TCR beta V- and J-gene trimming emerged from a later analysis.

A few counts support this clone. Its antigen remains unknown. With 60 Vbeta and 13 Jbeta primers, the PCR was carried out. The protocol was immunoSEQ multiplex PCR, while the TCRdb copy is restricted to in-frame clones and leaves out a portion. The table records about 150,000 clones, approximately 80% of them present only once. The sample taken for sequencing was PBMCs. The receptor was derived from a man aged 18 to 29 in good health and CMV-seronegative.

DNA for the CDR3: TGTGCCAGCAGCTTAAGCAGGGGGCAGGGGGGGGGCTACACCTTC. Protein: CASSLSRGQGGGYTF. The rearrangement uses TRBV7-2 and TRBJ1-2; 8 nucleotides align to TRBD1. Germline CDR1 is SGHTA and CDR2 is FQGNSA. This CDR3 contains 15 residues. Trimming at V came to 2 bases and at J to 8 bases, leaving 10 bases not matched to a gene.